This is a list of T cell receptor beta chains from one sample in a study of T cell responses to AZD1222 COVID-19 vaccine. Sequencing was performed with immunoSEQ multiplex PCR; in TCRdb, only in-frame clones are kept and a portion is missing. This sample carries 100,000 to 150,000 clones, roughly 90% of them seen once, and the ten largest clones take over 1.2%. The sample consisted of peripheral blood, taken on day 0 of AZD1222 vaccination. The source is an adult in good health. Each CDR3 is given with its conserved first and last residue. Fields, in order: CDR3 protein, V gene.

CDR3: CASSHRDRGSNSPLHF
V: TRBV18

CDR3: CSVTGVPEAFF
V: TRBV29-1

CDR3: CASSQDARSQETQYF
V: TRBV3-1/TRBV3-2

CDR3: CASSLSGQGADEQYF
V: TRBV5-1

CDR3: CASSEQGRSVGRFRVVLFF
V: TRBV6-1

CDR3: CASSPVGTDTQYF
V: TRBV18

CDR3: CASSPSNTEAFF
V: TRBV7-2

CDR3: CASSDGTGRLYGYTF
V: TRBV9

CDR3: CASSFAGANQPQHF
V: TRBV27

CDR3: CASALASGEQFF
V: TRBV19

CDR3: CASSPGGRTANYGYTF
V: TRBV3-1/TRBV3-2

CDR3: CASSPRGSASYEQYF
V: TRBV28

CDR3: CASSLKGPLSYEQYF
V: TRBV5-4

CDR3: CSASGSRYTF
V: TRBV20-1

CDR3: CASSSQLLNSNQPQHF
V: TRBV7-8

CDR3: CASSYPREAFF
V: TRBV6-2/TRBV6-3

CDR3: CASSPREDPVGGYTF
V: TRBV4-1

CDR3: CASSPRTSGGAYTGELFF
V: TRBV11-3

CDR3: CATSEAPTDTQYF
V: TRBV24-1

CDR3: CASSQAGGWAGELFF
V: TRBV11-3

CDR3: CASSPRSVTSNQPQHF
V: TRBV19

CDR3: CASSHANRPAGGYTF
V: TRBV4-1

CDR3: CASSPSLSKEAFF
V: TRBV18

CDR3: CASSRFGRNEQFF
V: TRBV28

CDR3: CASSTVRTGGTEQYF
V: TRBV19

CDR3: CAIRIPERGGADTQYF
V: TRBV10-3

CDR3: CASSQGTRYEQYF
V: TRBV3-1/TRBV3-2

CDR3: CSVEDSGLAGGRQYF
V: TRBV29-1